This T cell receptor (beta chain) was retrieved from a study of blood T cell repertoires in COVID-19. TCRdb keeps only in-frame clones here, not all; method: immunoSEQ multiplex PCR. The sample includes tens of thousands of clones, roughly 88% of them seen just once. With 4 bases clipped from V and 5 bases from J, the junction kept 5 bases outside the gene matches. Germline CDR1 reads LNHDA; CDR2 reads SQIVND (reference sequence). The CDR3 has 14 amino acids. This chain uses TRBV19 with TRBJ1-1; 9 bases are a match to TRBD1. What was sequenced was peripheral blood. This sequence originates from a woman between 50 and 59 years old with acute or convalescent COVID-19. The chain's CDR3 is CASSRKQGATEAFF. The CDR3 nucleotides are TGTGCCAGTAGTAGAAAACAGGGGGCAACTGAAGCTTTCTTT.